This T cell receptor (beta chain) was sequenced for a study of T-cell reconstitution after alpha-beta-depleted transplantation in children (dated by TCRdb to about 2016). Describing the broader study: The study quantitatively tracked T-cell immune reconstitution after TCRalphabeta/CD19-depleted allogeneic hematopoietic cell transplantation in children using TCR repertoire profiling.

Study-wide findings and limitations: In some patients, the high TCRbeta diversity seen at day 60 was put down to recipient T cells and intrathymic progenitors that had survived conditioning. Over subsequent months, a decline in hyperexpanded clone frequencies was noted, and after one year, T-cell counts and TCRbeta diversity were mostly ascribed to newly produced T cells. The apparently early alphabetaT-cell count recovery about two months after transplant was reportedly dependent on only several hundred rapidly expanded clones derived from non-depleted graft cells.

Library method: PCR. These reads were obtained on an Illumina HiSeq 2500. TCR libraries were prepared with molecular barcoding, using unique molecular identifiers to normalize TCRbeta repertoire quantification. TCRdb reprocessed the public reads (quality trimming at Q25 with fastp, clone calling with MiXCR) and kept in-frame beta chains. Entries are consolidated by CDR3 protein sequence, retaining the most common genes and DNA. This sample lists some 600,000 distinct CDR3 sequences; 10% to 15% were detected once. The biggest ten clones account for around 2.2% of the sample. Comment on this clonotype: It has no known antigen specificity. No much larger clone exists at a distance of one base, and base qualities are not known.

This specimen's treatment or condition label, per the study, means: allogeneic hematopoietic cell transplantation with graft depleted of TCRalphabeta T cells and CD19 B cells. The children who served as transplant recipients had been given grafts of TCRalphabeta/CD19-depleted allogeneic hematopoietic cells. The cysteine opens and the phenylalanine closes a CDR3 of 17 amino acids. Only the CDR3 region is kept as DNA, spanning 51 bases read in frame from base 1. Unmatched junction bases come to 7, with V trimmed by 7 bases and J by 0 bases. The germline V gene supplies CDR1 KGHDR and CDR2 SFDVKD. Sequencing used PBMCs, mostly from graft donor cells, obtained 360 days after TCRalphabeta/CD19-depleted stem cell transplant. The TCR comes from a male patient between 5 and 17 years old who had a stem cell transplant for acute myeloid leukemia, so the T cells may come from the graft donor. The sequence is built from TRBV24-1 and TRBJ2-3; 12 middle bases align to TRBD2. The sequenced DNA: TGTGCCACCAGCGTACTAGCGGGAGGCTCTAGCACAGATACGCAGTATTTT. The translation is CATSVLAGGSSTDTQYF.